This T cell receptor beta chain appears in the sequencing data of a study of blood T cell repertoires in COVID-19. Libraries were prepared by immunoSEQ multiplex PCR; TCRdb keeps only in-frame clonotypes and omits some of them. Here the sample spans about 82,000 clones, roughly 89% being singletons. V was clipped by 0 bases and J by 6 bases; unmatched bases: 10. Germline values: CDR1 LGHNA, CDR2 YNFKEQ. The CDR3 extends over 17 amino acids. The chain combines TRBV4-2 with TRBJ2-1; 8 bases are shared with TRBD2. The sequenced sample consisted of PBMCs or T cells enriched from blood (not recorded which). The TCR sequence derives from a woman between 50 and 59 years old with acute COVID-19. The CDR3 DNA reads TGTGCCAGCAGCCAAGAAGCAGCGGGAGCCCCCTCCAATGAGCAGTTCTTC. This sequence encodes CASSQEAAGAPSNEQFF.